This T cell receptor (beta chain) was sequenced for a study of identical twins. General study findings and limits: Fewer insertions marked abundant cord blood beta clonotypes; young adult naive trended weakly, memory not at all.

This CDR3 has 15 residues. In germline, CDR1 is MDHEN, CDR2 SYDVKM. V gave up 6 bases and J gave up 0 bases; unmatched junction bases: 8. The sample holds one count of this clonotype. Antigen: not known. TCRdb re-analysed the 5' RACE reads in MiXCR, keeping a single row per CDR3 protein. Counted here are 1.5 million to 2 million distinct CDR3 sequences, about 32% occurring once; the ten biggest clones make up 0.25% to 0.3%. Material for sequencing was cord blood. This clonotype originated in a newborn girl in good health. J is TRBJ2-7 and V is TRBV28, with 7 bases aligning to TRBD1. The CDR3 loop is CASRLTGVSSYEQYF. The DNA of the CDR3 is TGTGCCAGCAGACTAACAGGGGTTAGCTCCTACGAGCAGTACTTC.